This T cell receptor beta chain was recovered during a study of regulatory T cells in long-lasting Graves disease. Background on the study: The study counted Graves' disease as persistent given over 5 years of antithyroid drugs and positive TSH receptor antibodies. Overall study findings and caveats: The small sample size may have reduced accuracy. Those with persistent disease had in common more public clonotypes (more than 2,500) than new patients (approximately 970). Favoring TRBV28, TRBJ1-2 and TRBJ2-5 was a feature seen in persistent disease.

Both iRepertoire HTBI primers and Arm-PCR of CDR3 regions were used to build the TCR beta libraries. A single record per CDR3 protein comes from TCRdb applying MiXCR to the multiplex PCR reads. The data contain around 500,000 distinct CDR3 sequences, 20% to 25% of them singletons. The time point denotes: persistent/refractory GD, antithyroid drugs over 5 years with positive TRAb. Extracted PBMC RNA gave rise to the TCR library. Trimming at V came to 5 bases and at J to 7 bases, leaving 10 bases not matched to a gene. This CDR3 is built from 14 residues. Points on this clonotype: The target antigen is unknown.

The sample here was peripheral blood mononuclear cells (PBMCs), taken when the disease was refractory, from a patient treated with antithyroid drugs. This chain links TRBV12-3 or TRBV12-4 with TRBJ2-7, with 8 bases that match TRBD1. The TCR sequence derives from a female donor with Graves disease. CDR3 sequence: CASSPSGGAGEQYF. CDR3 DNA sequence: TGTGCCAGCAGTCCCTCAGGGGGCGCGGGGGAGCAGTACTTC.